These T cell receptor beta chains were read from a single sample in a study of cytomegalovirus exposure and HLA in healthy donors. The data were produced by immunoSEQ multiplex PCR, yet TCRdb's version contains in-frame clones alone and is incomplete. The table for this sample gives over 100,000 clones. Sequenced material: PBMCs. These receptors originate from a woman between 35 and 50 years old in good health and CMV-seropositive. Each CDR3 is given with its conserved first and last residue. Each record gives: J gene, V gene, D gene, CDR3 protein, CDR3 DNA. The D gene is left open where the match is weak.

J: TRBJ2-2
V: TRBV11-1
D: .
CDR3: CASSLGGSRAGELFF
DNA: TGTGCCAGCAGCTTAGGAGGCTCGAGGGCTGGGGAGCTGTTTTTT

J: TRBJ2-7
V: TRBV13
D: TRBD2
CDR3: CASSLGERGTYEQYF
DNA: TGTGCCAGCAGTCTGGGGGAGCGGGGGACCTACGAGCAGTACTTC

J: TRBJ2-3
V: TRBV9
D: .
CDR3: CASSVGASVGTDTQYF
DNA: TGTGCCAGCAGCGTAGGGGCTAGCGTGGGCACAGATACGCAGTATTTT

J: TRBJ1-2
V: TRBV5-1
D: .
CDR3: CASSETRDNYGYTF
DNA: TGCGCCAGCAGCGAGACCAGGGATAACTATGGCTACACCTTC

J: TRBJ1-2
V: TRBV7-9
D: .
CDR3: CASSLGSRKNGYTF
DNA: TGTGCCAGCAGCTTAGGGTCCAGGAAGAATGGCTACACCTTC

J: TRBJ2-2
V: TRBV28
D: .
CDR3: CASSTPSRGGTGELFF
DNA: TGTGCCAGCAGTACCCCATCGAGGGGGGGCACCGGGGAGCTGTTTTTT

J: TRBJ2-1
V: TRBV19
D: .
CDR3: CASSIIREKNEQFF
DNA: TGTGCCAGTAGTATCATCCGGGAGAAGAATGAGCAGTTCTTC

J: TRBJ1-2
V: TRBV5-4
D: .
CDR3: CASSRDTTNYGYTF
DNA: TGTGCCAGCAGCCGGGACACGACGAACTATGGCTACACCTTC

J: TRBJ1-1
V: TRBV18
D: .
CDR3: CASSPPRGGGTEAFF
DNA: TGTGCCAGCTCACCACCTCGGGGAGGAGGCACTGAAGCTTTCTTT

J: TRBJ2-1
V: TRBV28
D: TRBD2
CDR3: CASSQGLAYNEQFF
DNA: TGTGCCAGCAGTCAAGGACTAGCCTACAATGAGCAGTTCTTC

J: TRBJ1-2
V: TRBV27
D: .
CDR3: CASSFKGSTAYGYTF
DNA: TGTGCCAGCAGTTTTAAGGGATCGACAGCTTATGGCTACACCTTC

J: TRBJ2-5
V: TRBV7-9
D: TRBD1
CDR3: CASSRGGQGKGETQYF
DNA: TGTGCCAGCAGCCGGGGAGGACAGGGGAAAGGGGAGACCCAGTACTTC

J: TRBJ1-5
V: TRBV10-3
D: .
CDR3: CAISESSNQPQHF
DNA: TGTGCCATCAGTGAGAGTAGTAATCAGCCCCAGCATTTT

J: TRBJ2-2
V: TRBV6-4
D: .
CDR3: CASSEILTGANTGELFF
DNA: TGTGCCAGCAGTGAGATTCTGACAGGCGCGAACACCGGGGAGCTGTTTTTT

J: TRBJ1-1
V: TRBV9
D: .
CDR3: CASSVVDGGLANTEAFF
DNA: TGTGCCAGCAGCGTAGTGGACGGGGGGCTCGCGAACACTGAAGCTTTCTTT

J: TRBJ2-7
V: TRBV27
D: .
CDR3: CASSHRESSYEQYF
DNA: TGTGCCAGCAGCCACAGGGAAAGCTCCTACGAGCAGTACTTC

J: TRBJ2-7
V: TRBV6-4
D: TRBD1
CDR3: CASSDSRHRGVHEQYF
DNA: TGTGCCAGCAGTGACTCGAGGCACAGGGGAGTACACGAGCAGTACTTC

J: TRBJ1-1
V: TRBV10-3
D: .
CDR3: CAIAKRGDDTEAFF
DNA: TGTGCCATCGCAAAACGGGGAGACGACACTGAAGCTTTCTTT

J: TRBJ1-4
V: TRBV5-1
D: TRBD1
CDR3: CASGQTGGDEKLFF
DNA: TGCGCCAGCGGCCAGACAGGGGGCGATGAAAAACTGTTTTTT

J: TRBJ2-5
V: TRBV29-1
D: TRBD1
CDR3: CSFRTGGQETQYF
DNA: TGCAGCTTTAGGACAGGGGGACAAGAGACCCAGTACTTC

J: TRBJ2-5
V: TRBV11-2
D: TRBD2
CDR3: CASSFGLAGLQETQYF
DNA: TGTGCCAGCAGCTTTGGACTAGCGGGTCTCCAAGAGACCCAATACTTC

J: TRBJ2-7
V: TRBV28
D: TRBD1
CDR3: CASSLLPGQGSYEQYF
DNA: TGTGCCAGCAGTTTACTCCCGGGACAGGGGTCATACGAGCAGTACTTC

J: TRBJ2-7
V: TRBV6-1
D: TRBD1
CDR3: CASSDRTGVSYEQYF
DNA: TGTGCCAGCAGTGATCGGACAGGGGTCTCCTACGAGCAGTACTTC

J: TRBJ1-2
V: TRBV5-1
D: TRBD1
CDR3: CASSQTGDVGYTF
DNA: TGCGCCAGCAGCCAAACAGGGGACGTTGGCTACACCTTC

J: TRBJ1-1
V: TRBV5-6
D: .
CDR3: CASSERPGAEAFF
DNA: TGTGCCAGCAGTGAACGACCAGGCGCTGAAGCTTTCTTT

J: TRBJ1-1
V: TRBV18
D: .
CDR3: CASSPDVQANTEAFF
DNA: TGTGCCAGCTCGCCTGATGTACAGGCGAACACTGAAGCTTTCTTT

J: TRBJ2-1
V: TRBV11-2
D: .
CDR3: CASSFDRFYNEQFF
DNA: TGTGCCAGCAGCTTTGACAGGTTTTACAATGAGCAGTTCTTC